This entry features one T cell receptor beta chain sequence. No antigen is known for it. Sequenced by immunoSEQ multiplex PCR; TCRdb stores in-frame clones only, minus some. Among roughly 5,800 clones listed, roughly a quarter were seen once. The sample belongs to a study of T cells in localized non-small cell lung cancer. Germline assignment: CDR1 SGHNT and CDR2 YENEEA. The V and J ends lost 4 bases and 8 bases, in that order; junction bases with no gene match: 8. This CDR3 is built from 14 residues. General study points: Adjacent lung held a median roughly 60 of the top 100 tumor clones. Sequencing was limited to one tumor region, leaving the possibility of heterogeneity open. Clonality peaked in uninvolved adjacent lung rather than tumor.

The receptor comes from an older female donor with stage I lung adenocarcinoma. Sequenced material: lung tumor tissue, taken before any cancer treatment. The gene calls are TRBV11-3 and TRBJ2-1; 7 bases are a match to TRBD1. CDR3 nucleotide sequence: TGTGCCAGCAGCTCCGGGACAGAGGTGTATGAGCAGTTCTTC. Translation: CASSSGTEVYEQFF.